The rows below give T cell receptor beta chains drawn from one sample of a study of graft-versus-host responses after intestinal transplantation. Generated by immunoSEQ multiplex PCR, the TCRdb table keeps only in-frame clones and is missing some. The sample has more than 20,000 clones, 85% to 90% seen once. Sequences were derived from PBMCs, sampled 65 to 70 days after intestinal transplantation. The receptors were sampled from a human patient who received an intestinal transplant, so some T cells may come from the graft donor. Both conserved end residues are part of each CDR3. The order of the fields is V gene, CDR3 protein.

TRBV6-5 CASSRIQGYDVLTF
TRBV5-1 CASSLYHLNEKLFF
TRBV5-1 CASSVGQGNTGELFF
TRBV4-3 CASSQDRQTNEKLFF
TRBV5-6 CASSLVDYWGETQYF
TRBV30 CAWSWWTEAFF
TRBV2 CASSLPSEAGELFF
TRBV5-4 CASTANYSGKGTDTQYF
TRBV7-8 CASSRTGLGGYTF
TRBV5-1 CASSLKNGGYEQYF
TRBV5-6 CASSALGAITTNEKLFF
TRBV10-3 CAIRTGVGAFF
TRBV5-8 CASSGGDHDFEKLFF
TRBV27 CASGSGTGGTDTQYF
TRBV4-3 CASSQDGAVLYGYTF